This T cell receptor beta chain was sequenced in a study of T cells in localized non-small cell lung cancer. Libraries were prepared by immunoSEQ multiplex PCR; TCRdb keeps only in-frame clonotypes and omits some of them. The data hold tens of thousands of clones, with 75% to 90% observed a single time. Concerning this clone itself: As yet, its antigen is unknown.

Study outcomes and limitations: Owing to sequencing of a solitary tumor region, heterogeneity cannot be discounted. Adjacent uninvolved lung had the highest clonality, suggesting focused antigen responses. Among the top 100 tumor clones, a median about 57 appeared in adjacent lung.

Deletions cut 6 bases from V and 0 bases from J, with 14 bases between. This CDR3 is built from 15 residues. Germline V lookup: CDR1 LNHDA, CDR2 SQIVND (reference sequence). Sequencing was performed on peripheral blood, taken before any cancer treatment. The chain employs TRBV19 and TRBJ1-2; D gene ambiguous. The clonotype originates from a woman between 35 and 75 years old with stage I lung adenocarcinoma. CDR3 residues: CASSLEHTTNYGYTF. CDR3 sequence (DNA): TGTGCCAGTAGCCTTGAGCACACCACTAACTATGGCTACACCTTC.